The clone carrying this T cell receptor (beta chain) was counted between two and nine times. At one of its ends the junction is not consistent with the germline gene, which may arise from a read error. About 10 ml of fresh peripheral blood supplied the PBMCs. The germline gives CDR1 SEHNR, CDR2 FQNEAQ (reference sequence). CDR3 length: 14 residues. Amplified regions were TCR beta CDR3 sequences from RNA transcripts. Researchers ran a first-round RT-PCR on the TCR CDR3 using the HTBI primer set. TCRdb recomputed calls from the multiplex PCR reads with MiXCR, one row per CDR3 protein. Of some 760,000 distinct CDR3 sequences listed, 12% to 15% are singletons. The data were taken from a study of T cells in Graves' hyperthyroidism and ophthalmopathy.

This receptor was obtained from a woman between 18 and 29 years old with Graves' hyperthyroidism. Sequenced: blood. V is TRBV7-9 and J is TRBJ2-7; D may be TRBD1 (5 bases). The CDR3 protein is CTSSFREFSYEQYF. The CDR3 nucleotides are TGTACCAGCAGCTTCAGGGAATTCTCCTACGAGCAGTACTTC.